The sequence of this T cell receptor beta chain was determined in a study of T cell repertoires in cytomegalovirus infection. This clonotype turned up a few times. TCRdb re-called the reads through MiXCR, storing one row per CDR3 protein. This sample has hundreds of thousands of distinct CDR3 sequences, with roughly 26% found just once. The V gene's germline CDR1 is SQVTM and CDR2 ANQGSEA. CDR3 size: 16 residues. The V end was cut by 1 base, the J end by 5 bases, with 18 bases between. This clonotype was obtained from a human donor in good health (CMV status not recorded). Some clones in this sample may be carry-over from other donors' samples. This chain connects TRBV29-1 to TRBJ2-1; D remains unclear. Sequenced material: CD8+ T cells from PBMCs. The CDR3 is CSVEGGAMVPNNEQFF. DNA for the CDR3: TGCAGCGTTGAAGGGGGTGCTATGGTACCTAACAATGAGCAGTTCTTC.